The rows below give T cell receptor beta chains drawn from one sample of a study of post-analysis software for immune sequencing data. One entry per CDR3 protein, called by TCRdb with MiXCR from the PCR reads. The sample includes hundreds of thousands of distinct CDR3 sequences, roughly three fifths of them seen just once. Sequencing was carried out using blood. The receptors stem from a girl aged 2 to 10 with multiple sclerosis. Both conserved end residues are trimmed from each CDR3. Fields, in order: V gene, clone size, J gene, D gene, CDR3 protein. D genes are given only for firm matches. Size is stated for part of the rows, as once, few or many counts, or as a class when the clone is expanded.

TRBV5-1	few	TRBJ2-7	TRBD2	ASSSSLSGTSYEQY
TRBV12-5	.	TRBJ2-7	.	ASGLVPYEQY
TRBV24-1	.	TRBJ1-5	.	ATSEDGRGPQH
TRBV29-1	.	TRBJ1-1	.	SVVRENTEAF
TRBV29-1	.	.	.	SVGWGRDYEQY
TRBV29-1	few	TRBJ2-2	TRBD1	SVGDRGNTGELF
TRBV25-1	once	TRBJ2-1	.	ASSVVTPRNEQF
TRBV5-6	.	TRBJ1-2	TRBD1	ASSGRMTGGYGYT
TRBV12-3/TRBV12-4	few	TRBJ2-1	.	ASSWSLNEQF
TRBV20-1	few	TRBJ2-1	TRBD2	SVRGGSPHNEQF
TRBV27	.	TRBJ2-6	.	ASSLSAGANVLT
TRBV2	.	TRBJ2-1	.	ASSESYTINEQF
TRBV29-1	.	TRBJ1-2	TRBD1	SVEQQGDYGYT
TRBV6-6	.	TRBJ1-6	.	ASSPSFLAGSPLH
TRBV14	.	TRBJ2-7	.	ASSQGLARGEQY
TRBV4-1	few	TRBJ2-1	TRBD2	ASSQLPRTRNNEQF
TRBV7-2	.	TRBJ2-1	TRBD2	ASGGLAGNEQF
TRBV2	.	TRBJ1-1	TRBD1	ASSDQPGQENTEAF
TRBV20-1	.	TRBJ2-5	TRBD1	SARPLRQGWVQETQY
TRBV10-3	few	TRBJ2-3	.	AISELAGTQY
TRBV14	.	TRBJ2-5	.	AGSQTGLFWETQY
TRBV29-1	few	TRBJ2-1	.	SVAGGSDNEQF
TRBV7-9	few	TRBJ2-1	.	ASSVGTSSSNEQF
TRBV9	.	TRBJ2-3	TRBD1	ASSVVGTGGWDTQY
TRBV20-1	once	.	TRBD2	SAKGLAGRNIQY
TRBV5-1	.	TRBJ1-1	.	ASSSTEDSEAF
TRBV6-2/TRBV6-3	few	TRBJ2-5	TRBD2	ASSYGLAYETQY
TRBV20-1	few	TRBJ2-3	TRBD2	SANPPRGSGDTQY
TRBV6-6	.	TRBJ2-7	.	ASSLTEPYEQY
TRBV5-1	.	TRBJ1-2	.	ASRPRGAGYGYT
TRBV5-5	.	TRBJ1-2	.	ASTVTLTTIYGYT
TRBV5-1	.	.	.	ASKQGEEETQY
TRBV25-1	few	TRBJ1-1	.	ASTRGTKEAF
TRBV11-2	few	TRBJ1-1	TRBD1	ASKFQVGQGATTEAF
TRBV29-1	.	TRBJ2-3	TRBD2	SVAAGNTDTQY
TRBV6-6	.	TRBJ1-1	.	ASSTSGWYTEAF
TRBV29-1	.	TRBJ2-1	.	SARGGRGDEQF
TRBV7-2	.	TRBJ2-1	TRBD2	ASSTWGGGLAGGNEQF
TRBV15	.	TRBJ2-1	TRBD2	ATSRGTSAGNEQF
TRBV4-1	.	TRBJ1-2	.	ASSQDRGRGHYGYT
TRBV19	.	TRBJ1-1	.	ASSHAGSEAF
TRBV5-6	.	TRBJ2-2	.	ASRERRRAGELF
TRBV6-1	few	TRBJ2-5	.	ATTSVLSETQY
TRBV2	few	TRBJ2-1	TRBD1	ASDLVTGNNEQF
TRBV7-9	.	TRBJ1-2	.	ASSPGAGSYGYT
TRBV6-5	.	TRBJ2-6	TRBD1	ASSYDRASSGANVLT
TRBV6-1	.	TRBJ1-5	.	ASRRELNQPQH
TRBV10-3	.	TRBJ2-3	.	AISEERDRRDTQY
TRBV7-2	.	TRBJ2-1	TRBD2	ASSPWFSGGDNEQF
TRBV20-1	few	TRBJ2-1	.	SARYPGTYNEQF
TRBV10-3	.	TRBJ2-6	TRBD1	AIGGTGDAGANVLT
TRBV7-9	.	TRBJ2-5	.	ASSFSAKETQY
TRBV5-1	.	TRBJ2-6	TRBD1	ASSLSTGTSSGANVLT